This T cell receptor (beta chain) was obtained from a study of blood T cell repertoires in COVID-19. About the research overall: Whether acute or convalescent, the COVID-19 samples came from the United States, Italy and Spain. PBMCs, B-cell-depleted T cells, or T cells provided the cDNA or gDNA that made up the material.

Germline CDR1 is MGHDK and CDR2 is SYGVNS. With 4 bases clipped from V and 0 bases from J, the junction kept 3 bases outside the gene matches. The CDR3 spans 14 residues. How the authors handled the data: Amplifying reference gene primers gave estimates of nucleated cell counts. Sequenced by immunoSEQ multiplex PCR; TCRdb stores in-frame clones only, minus some. Clone size and V and J calls were adopted from that table, with D and trimming inferred from the DNA. The sample has about 230,000 clones; approximately 84% are singletons. The receptor was isolated from a woman aged 80 or over with acute or convalescent COVID-19. The sequencing input was peripheral blood. V gene TRBV25-1 combines with J gene TRBJ2-7, with TRBD2 identical over 7 bases. The CDR3 nucleotides are TGTGCCAGCAGTGGTCCTAGCGGCTCCTACGAGCAGTACTTC. Its translation: CASSGPSGSYEQYF.